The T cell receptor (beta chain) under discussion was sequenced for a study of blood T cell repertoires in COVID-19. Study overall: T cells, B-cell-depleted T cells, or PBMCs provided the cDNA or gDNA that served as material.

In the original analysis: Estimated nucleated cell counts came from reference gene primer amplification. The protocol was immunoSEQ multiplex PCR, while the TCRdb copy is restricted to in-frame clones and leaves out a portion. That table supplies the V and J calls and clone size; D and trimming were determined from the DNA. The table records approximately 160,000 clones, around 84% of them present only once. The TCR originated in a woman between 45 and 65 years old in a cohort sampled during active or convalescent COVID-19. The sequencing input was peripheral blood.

The CDR3 DNA sequence: TGTGCCAGCAGCTTATTAACAGGAGATAACTACGAGCAGTACTTC. Protein sequence: CASSLLTGDNYEQYF. The rearrangement links TRBV7-6 to TRBJ2-7; perhaps TRBD1 as D (5 bases). The germline V and J ends were trimmed by 2 bases and 3 bases, with 14 bases remaining between them. Germline V gene lookup returns CDR1 SGHVS and CDR2 FNYEAQ. The CDR3 totals 15 residues.